This TCR beta chain was recovered during a study of blood T cell repertoires in COVID-19. Germline loops: CDR1 SGHAT, CDR2 FQNNGV. The CDR3 totals 13 residues. Trimming removed 6 bases from V and 3 bases from J, with 11 bases in between. Authors' processing steps: Amplifying reference gene primers gave estimates of nucleated cell counts. TCRdb's copy holds only in-frame clones and misses some; the assay was immunoSEQ multiplex PCR. From that table come the V and J calls and clone size; the DNA was used to work out D and trimming. The sample includes 330,000 or so clones, 89% of them seen just once. This clone was counted a single time.

The receptor was isolated from a woman aged 60-70 years with COVID-19, enrolled during active disease. Sequenced material: peripheral blood. The chain carries TRBV11-2 and TRBJ1-2; D unclear. CDR3 sequence: CASSFVRDYGYTF. CDR3 DNA sequence: TGTGCCAGCAGTTTTGTGAGGGACTATGGCTACACCTTC.